Each of the 32 T cell receptor beta chains below was sequenced from the same sample in a study of T cells in Graves' hyperthyroidism and ophthalmopathy. RNA transcripts served as the template for amplifying TCR beta CDR3 regions. An initial round of RT-PCR targeting the TCR CDR3 relied on the HTBI primer set. TCRdb itself ran the multiplex PCR reads through MiXCR, one entry per CDR3 protein. The top ten clones hold over 30% of a sample with 660,000 or so distinct CDR3 sequences, roughly 20% of them seen once. The sample consisted of blood. The receptors were gathered from a man aged 25 to 45 with Graves' ophthalmopathy.

The V call is TRBV7-2, the J call TRBJ1-2; 7 bases line up with TRBD1. CDR1 and CDR2 (germline): SGHTA, FQGNSA. CDR3 length: 13 residues. V lost 6 bases, J lost 7 bases, and 8 bases stayed unmatched. Written as DNA, the CDR3 is TGTGCCAGCAGTTCGGGACAGATCCTTGGCTACACCTTC. Protein product: CASSSGQILGYTF. The whole variable domain, remainder taken from reference TRBV7-2 and TRBJ1-2, is GAGVSQSPSNKVTEKGKDVELRCDPISGHTALYWYRQSLGQGLEFLIYFQGNSAPDKSGLPSDRFSAERTGGSVSTLTIQRTQQEDSAVYLCASSSGQILGYTFGSGTRLTVV.

This clonotype appeared a few times. The J gene is TRBJ2-7, the V gene TRBV19; D is possibly TRBD1 or TRBD2 (5 bases each). The CDR3 has 14 residues. CDR1 and CDR2 (germline): LNHDA, SQIVND (reference sequence). V lost 3 bases and J 2 bases, leaving 11 bases between the germline ends. The CDR3 DNA follows: TGTGCCAGTAGTATCCCGGGGCCAACCTACGAGCAGTACTTC. Its translation: CASSIPGPTYEQYF.

This clonotype was seen only a few times. The V and J genes are TRBV20-1 and TRBJ1-5; 7 positions match TRBD1. With 3 bases clipped from V and 7 bases from J, the junction kept 12 bases outside the gene matches. The CDR3 spans 15 residues. Germline CDR1 DFQATT, CDR2 SNEGSKA (reference sequence). CDR3 region: CSARPDREGKQPQHF. CDR3 nucleotides: TGCAGTGCTAGGCCCGACAGGGAGGGAAAACAGCCCCAGCATTTT.

This clonotype was recorded many times. The V and J genes are TRBV28 and TRBJ1-2, with a weak D call TRBD1 (5 bases). The germline V gene encodes CDR1 MDHEN and CDR2 SYDVKM. V was shortened by 3 bases and J by 8 bases, with 7 bases between the two germline ends. This CDR3 has 11 residues. CDR3 sequence reads: CASSLGEGYTF. The CDR3, as DNA: TGTGCCAGCAGTTTGGGGGAGGGCTACACCTTC.

This clonotype occurred a few times. The chain joins TRBV7-2 to TRBJ2-5; 8 positions agree with TRBD2. Trimming removed 5 bases from V and 4 bases from J; junction bases left unmatched: 15. This CDR3 is built from 17 residues. The V gene's germline CDR1 is SGHTA and CDR2 FQGNSA. For the CDR3, the DNA is TGTGCCAGCAGCCCAAGGGGTAGCGGGGAGTTTGTAGAGACCCAGTACTTC. Protein: CASSPRGSGEFVETQYF.

A few counts support this clonotype. This chain joins TRBV12-3 or TRBV12-4 and TRBJ2-1; unclear D gene. The CDR3 covers 12 residues. The V end was cut by 6 bases, the J end by 7 bases, with 10 bases between. CDR3 nucleotides: TGTGCCAGCAGCTTGACGGTTAATGAGCAGTTCTTC. Protein product: CASSLTVNEQFF.

This sequence joins TRBV7-9 and TRBJ2-3; the match to TRBD1 covers 8 bases. J gave up 0 bases and V 5 bases, and 7 bases lay outside the gene matches. CDR1 is SEHNR, CDR2 FQNEAQ, per germline (reference sequence). The CDR3 totals 16 residues. CDR3 protein: CASSQGGQASTDTQYF. The CDR3 coding sequence is TGTGCCAGCAGCCAAGGGGGACAGGCTAGCACAGATACGCAGTATTTT.

The chain is built from TRBV20-1 and TRBJ1-2; D is unclear. The CDR3 is 10 amino acids. Germline values: CDR1 DFQATT, CDR2 SNEGSKA (reference sequence). Trimming took 0 bases from V and 8 from J, leaving 4 bases between them. CDR3: CSARDLGYTF. As DNA, the CDR3 is TGCAGTGCTAGAGATCTGGGCTACACCTTC.

This clonotype was observed a handful of times. This rearrangement joins TRBV20-1 to TRBJ1-6; no definite D call. The V gene's germline CDR1 is DFQATT and CDR2 SNEGSKA (reference sequence). The CDR3 is made up of 15 amino acids. The V and J ends lost 1 base and 0 bases respectively, with 7 bases between them. Here the CDR3 DNA reads TGCAGTGCTAGAGGGGTCAGCTCCTATAATTCACCCCTCCACTTT. Its translation: CSARGVSSYNSPLHF.

In its sample, this clonotype was seen a few times. The chain has TRBV20-1 and TRBJ2-5; 14 bases agree with TRBD2. The CDR3 length is 16 residues. The germline V gene encodes CDR1 DFQATT and CDR2 SNEGSKA (reference sequence). Trimming cost V 5 bases and J 2 bases; bases outside gene matches: 7. Here the CDR3 reads CSAYRTSGRLQETQYF. DNA for the CDR3: TGCAGTGCTTACCGGACTAGCGGGAGGCTTCAAGAGACCCAGTACTTC.

A few counts support this clonotype. V and J are TRBV7-9 and TRBJ2-1; the D is unclear. The V gene's germline CDR1 is SEHNR and CDR2 FQNEAQ (reference sequence). The CDR3 loop spans 14 amino acids. The V end was cut by 4 bases, the J end by 4 bases, with 11 bases between. CDR3 coding DNA: TGTGCCAGCAGCTCTCGGGTTGCGTACAATGAGCAGTTCTTC. Encoded protein: CASSSRVAYNEQFF.

This clonotype appeared once. V is TRBV4-3 and J is TRBJ1-5; no definite D call. Between the trimmed V and J ends, which lost 0 bases and 6 bases, there was a span of 15 bases. This CDR3 comprises 16 residues. CDR1 is LGHNA, CDR2 YSLEER, per germline. This chain's CDR3 is CASSQEERIVGQPQHF. CDR3 DNA sequence: TGCGCCAGCAGCCAAGAAGAGCGAATCGTGGGTCAGCCCCAGCATTTT.

CDR3 amino acids: CASRTGTDTYEQYF. The CDR3 bases are TGTGCCAGCAGGACCGGGACGGACACCTACGAGCAGTACTTC. The chain employs TRBV6-1 and TRBJ2-7; D is tentatively TRBD1 or TRBD2 (5 bases each). V was trimmed by 6 bases and J by 2 bases, leaving 14 bases between them. The length of the CDR3 is 14 residues. The germline V gene has CDR1 MNHNS and CDR2 SASEGT.

The V gene is TRBV10-1, the J gene TRBJ2-1, with 7 bases fitting TRBD1. V shed 4 bases and J 8 bases; nucleotides not matched to a gene: 5. The CDR3 consists of 13 residues. The germline CDR1 and CDR2 sequences are WNHNN and SYGVQD (reference sequence). CDR3 sequence: CASSVRGRDEQFF. Here the CDR3 DNA reads TGCGCCAGCAGTGTGAGGGGGCGGGATGAGCAGTTCTTC.

The sample holds a few counts of this clonotype. This chain uses TRBV24-1 with TRBJ2-1, with TRBD2 as a possible D gene (6 bases). This CDR3 spans 16 amino acids. Trimming took 1 base from V and 0 from J, leaving 9 bases between them. Germline V gene lookup returns CDR1 KGHDR and CDR2 SFDVKD. The CDR3 DNA reads TGTGCCACCAGTGATTTAAACGGGAGCTCCTACAATGAGCAGTTCTTC. Protein product: CATSDLNGSSYNEQFF.

V is TRBV2 and J is TRBJ1-5; D may be TRBD1 (6 bases). The germline V and J ends were trimmed by 6 bases and 0 bases, with 18 bases remaining between them. The CDR3 runs 17 residues. Germline CDR1 SNHLY, CDR2 FYNNEI. The CDR3 DNA follows: TGTGCCAGCAGCTTGGCCCTTACAGGGTATAGCAATCAGCCCCAGCATTTT. Translating gives CASSLALTGYSNQPQHF.

On this clonotype itself: A much larger clone lies a single base off, so this may be a read error. V gene TRBV30 combines with J gene TRBJ2-5; D possibly uses TRBD1 or TRBD2 (6 bases each). Germline CDR1 is GTSNPN and CDR2 is SVGIG (reference sequence). The CDR3 sequence is 14 residues long. Trimming left V 2 bases short and J 7 bases short, with 17 bases between. CDR3 in amino acids: CAWSRGGRGVTQYF. The CDR3 DNA reads as TGTGCCTGGAGTCGAGGGGGGCGCGGGGTGACCCAGTACTTC.

This clonotype was seen at least ten times. The chain couples TRBV5-6 to TRBJ2-7; TRBD2 agrees at 9 bases. CDR1 and CDR2 (germline): SGHDT, YYEEEE. The CDR3 runs to 14 residues. V shed 7 bases and J 4 bases; nucleotides not matched to a gene: 9. As DNA, the CDR3 is TGTGCCAGCCGCAAAGTTAGCGGGAGATACGAGCAGTACTTC. It translates to CASRKVSGRYEQYF.

The table lists this clonotype with a few counts. The gene calls are TRBV20-1 and TRBJ2-7; TRBD2 agrees at 12 bases. The germline CDR1 and CDR2 sequences are DFQATT and SNEGSKA (reference sequence). J was trimmed by 5 bases and V by 0 bases; bases with no gene match: 8. The CDR3 runs 16 residues. The CDR3 reads CSARENPSSGRDEQYF. Here the CDR3 DNA reads TGCAGTGCTAGAGAAAACCCCTCTAGCGGGAGGGACGAGCAGTACTTC.

This clonotype was recorded a few times. The J gene is TRBJ1-2, the V gene TRBV19; 7 positions match TRBD1. Germline V gene lookup returns CDR1 LNHDA and CDR2 SQIVND (reference sequence). V lost 9 bases, J lost 7 bases, and 17 bases stayed unmatched. The CDR3 runs to 15 residues. For the CDR3, the DNA is TGTGCCAGCACTAAAGCCCCGACAGGGACAGCTGGCTACACCTTC. Translating it yields CASTKAPTGTAGYTF.

This clonotype appeared many times. The gene calls are TRBV11-2 and TRBJ2-1, with a possible D match to TRBD2 (6 bases). CDR3 length: 15 residues. CDR1 and CDR2 from the germline V gene are SGHAT and FQNNGV. Deletions cut 1 base from V and 6 bases from J, with 13 bases between. The CDR3 DNA reads TGTGCCAGCAGCTTAGTTGGGGGGTGGGTCAATGAGCAGTTCTTC. It codes for CASSLVGGWVNEQFF.

This clonotype was detected only a few times. This chain connects TRBV10-3 to TRBJ2-7; 7 nucleotides line up with TRBD2. The germline CDR1 and CDR2 sequences are ENHRY and SYGVKD. The trim removed 0 bases at V and 6 bases at J, leaving 8 bases unmatched. CDR3 size: 15 residues. CDR3 coding DNA: TGTGCCATCAGTGAGTCCTGGTCGTCGGGGGGCGAGCAGTACTTC. Its translation: CAISESWSSGGEQYF.

This chain links TRBV27 with TRBJ2-3; D is unresolved. The CDR3 is made up of 12 amino acids. Germline V lookup: CDR1 MNHEY, CDR2 SMNVEV (reference sequence). With 10 bases removed from V and 11 bases from J, the gap between germline ends came to 19 bases. CDR3 residues: CATSNPPGEQYF. The CDR3 bases are TGTGCCACCAGCAACCCGCCGGGTGAGCAGTATTTT.

This clonotype has a count of ten or more. CDR3 in amino acids: CASSLDTGSEAFF. CDR3 coding DNA: TGCGCCAGCAGCCTCGATACAGGGAGTGAAGCTTTCTTT. The chain recombines TRBV5-1 with TRBJ1-1; D is possibly TRBD1 (6 bases). This CDR3 is 13 amino acids long. Between the trimmed V and J ends, which lost 4 bases and 7 bases, there was a span of 14 bases. Germline-derived CDR1 and CDR2 are SGHRS and YFSETQ.

This clonotype showed up just a few times. The genes are TRBV7-2 and TRBJ2-1, with D perhaps matching TRBD2 (6 bases). The V end was cut by 5 bases, the J end by 9 bases, with 11 bases between. Looked up from germline, CDR1 is SGHTA and CDR2 is FQGNSA. There are 12 residues in the CDR3. CDR3 protein: CASSPLAAEQFF. The CDR3 nucleotides are TGTGCCAGCAGCCCTTTAGCGGCTGAGCAGTTCTTC.

Turning to this clonotype: A much larger clone lies a single base off, so this may be a read error. The conserved closing phenylalanine or tryptophan is absent in this CDR3, likely reflecting a read error. V is TRBV5-5 and J is TRBJ2-7, with D unresolved. The CDR3 has 14 amino acids. Germline V gene lookup returns CDR1 SGHKS and CDR2 YYEKEE (reference sequence). V dropped 4 bases and J dropped 3 bases, with 14 bases sitting between them. The CDR3 loop is CASSNRSLVYEQYL. In DNA form, the CDR3 reads TGTGCCAGCAGCAACCGGTCGCTTGTCTACGAGCAGTACCTC.

There are many counts of this clonotype. The V and J genes are TRBV18 and TRBJ1-1, with D possibly TRBD1 on 5 matching bases. The ends were cut back, 4 bases at V and 5 bases at J, with 8 bases in the middle. Germline assignment: CDR1 KGHSH and CDR2 LQKENI. There are 12 residues in the CDR3. The CDR3 loop is CASSLWTTEAFF. The CDR3 DNA reads TGTGCCAGCTCACTCTGGACAACTGAAGCTTTCTTT.

This clonotype was observed many times. This chain joins TRBV20-1 and TRBJ2-3; D unresolved. In germline, CDR1 is DFQATT, CDR2 SNEGSKA (reference sequence). The CDR3 length is 15 residues. The V end lost 0 bases, the J end lost 2 bases, and 12 bases lay between the germline ends. The CDR3 region is CSARDEAFATDTQYF. In DNA, the CDR3 is TGCAGTGCTAGAGACGAAGCTTTTGCCACAGATACGCAGTATTTT.

The rearrangement joins TRBV18 to TRBJ1-5; D uncertain. The V gene lost 3 bases and the J gene lost 0 bases, with 9 bases spanning the gap. The V gene's germline CDR1 is KGHSH and CDR2 LQKENI. The CDR3 covers 15 residues. CDR3: CASSPARGSNQPQHF. In DNA form, the CDR3 reads TGTGCCAGCTCACCTGCTCGGGGTAGCAATCAGCCCCAGCATTTT. The full variable domain, completed using reference TRBV18 and TRBJ1-5, is NAGVMQNPRHLVRRRGQEARLRCSPMKGHSHVYWYRQLPEEGLKFMVYLQKENIIDESGMPKERFSAEFPKEGPSILRIQQVVRGDSAAYFCASSPARGSNQPQHFGDGTRLSIL.

A few counts support this clonotype. The chain recombines TRBV5-1 with TRBJ2-5; no clear D. Germline V gene data show CDR1 as SGHRS and CDR2 as YFSETQ. V lost 0 bases and J lost 1, with 10 bases in between. The CDR3 loop spans 15 amino acids. This chain's CDR3 is CASSLGRGGQETQYF. CDR3 DNA sequence: TGCGCCAGCAGCTTGGGGCGAGGTGGCCAAGAGACCCAGTACTTC.

Only a few counts were recorded for this clonotype. This sequence joins TRBV28 and TRBJ2-1; D might be TRBD1 or TRBD2, each matching 6 bases. V shed 7 bases and J shed 4 bases, with 11 bases lying between them. The CDR3 length is 13 residues. Germline values: CDR1 MDHEN, CDR2 SYDVKM. CDR3 DNA: TGTGCCAGCAACTCGGGGGCGTACAATGAGCAGTTCTTC. Its translation is CASNSGAYNEQFF.

The V gene is TRBV19, the J gene TRBJ2-1; TRBD1 is a possible D gene (6 bases). Trimming took off 5 bases at V and 3 bases at J, with 14 bases between the two ends. The CDR3 has 15 amino acids. Germline-derived CDR1 and CDR2 are LNHDA and SQIVND (reference sequence). The DNA of the CDR3 is TGTGCCAGTAGTTCCTCCGGGACAAACTACAATGAGCAGTTCTTC. Translating gives CASSSSGTNYNEQFF. Full variable domain (outside the CDR3, taken from reference TRBV19 and TRBJ2-1): DGGITQSPKYLFRKEGQNVTLSCEQNLNHDAMYWYRQDPGQGLRLIYYSQIVNDFQKGDIAEGYSVSREKKESFPLTVTSAQKNPTAFYLCASSSSGTNYNEQFFGPGTRLTVL.